This T cell receptor (beta chain) was documented in a study of T-cell reconstitution after alpha-beta-depleted transplantation in children. Trimming removed 3 bases from V and 6 bases from J, with 8 bases in between. CDR1 and CDR2 from the germline V gene are SQVTM and ANQGSEA. This CDR3 contains 12 residues. This clonotype has just a few counts. The library targeted TCRbeta and was prepared with unique molecular identifiers. TCRdb reprocessed the PCR reads with MiXCR, giving one entry per CDR3 protein. In the table there are 450,000 to 600,000 distinct CDR3 sequences, 10% to 15% of which are singletons.

This TCR came from a male patient younger than 18 who had a stem cell transplant for acute myeloid leukemia, so the T cells may come from the graft donor. V is TRBV29-1 and J is TRBJ2-2; D may be TRBD1 (6 bases). Sequencing was performed on PBMCs, mostly from graft donor cells, taken 360 days after TCRalphabeta/CD19-depleted stem cell transplant. This CDR3 reads CSVDYRAGELFF. CDR3 sequence (DNA): TGCAGCGTTGACTACAGGGCCGGGGAGCTGTTTTTT.